This TCR beta chain derives from a study of cytomegalovirus exposure and HLA in healthy donors. Study as a whole: The use of the same platform for the 100 to 150 validation repertoires and the 550 to 850 first-cohort repertoires was reported by a later analysis. Study results and limitations: Through in vitro validation, a few CMV-associated chains were shown to be specific for CMV antigens. Despite most TCR sequences being rare, some public TCRs occurred in many donors. The study flagged approximately 180 TCR beta chains as cytomegalovirus-associated.

Germline trimming cut 0 bases from V and 4 bases from J; bases unmatched to any gene: 6. This CDR3 spans 16 amino acids. CDR1 is LGHNA and CDR2 is YNFKEQ in the germline V gene. Concerning this clone: Its specificity is not known.

Data came from immunoSEQ multiplex PCR; TCRdb stores just in-frame clones and leaves some out. The repertoire holds about 250,000 clones, with roughly 87% as singletons. What was sequenced was PBMCs. The chain joins TRBV4-2 to TRBJ2-1; 7 bases are shared with TRBD2. This receptor was identified in a man between 18 and 35 years old in good health and CMV-seropositive. CDR3 sequence (DNA): TGTGCCAGCAGCCAAGATCTTCGCGGGAGTTACAATGAGCAGTTCTTC. The encoded protein is CASSQDLRGSYNEQFF.